What follows are 21 T cell receptor beta chains derived from one specimen sequenced in a study of shared clonotypes between healthy human individuals. TCRdb's table, derived via immunoSEQ multiplex PCR, lists solely in-frame clones and lacks some. The sample consists of 2.3 million or so clones, over 90% of them appearing once. The sample comprised naive CD4+ T cells from PBMCs. Documented subset: CD45RA+ positively selected. These TCRs come from a man aged 18 to 35 in good health. Some clones in this sample may be carry-over from other donors' samples.

The chain carries TRBV19 and TRBJ1-1, with D unresolved. The germline CDR1 and CDR2 sequences are LNHDA and SQIVND (reference sequence). The CDR3 covers 14 residues. The V and J ends lost 2 bases and 1 base respectively, with 8 bases between them. Here the CDR3 DNA reads TGTGCCAGTAGTATATTAAGCCCGAACACTGAAGCTTTCTTT. Its translation: CASSILSPNTEAFF.

V and J are TRBV28 and TRBJ2-2; D is perhaps TRBD1 or TRBD2 (6 bases each). Trimming cost V 6 bases and J 3 bases, with 8 bases left between them. The CDR3 runs to 13 residues. Germline lookup yields CDR1 MDHEN and CDR2 SYDVKM. The CDR3 spells CASRGGYTGELFF. In DNA, the CDR3 is TGTGCCAGCAGGGGGGGCTACACCGGGGAGCTGTTTTTT.

The chain joins TRBV7-8 to TRBJ1-1, with 8 bases that match TRBD1. The germline CDR1 and CDR2 sequences are SGHVS and FQNEAQ. The CDR3 totals 16 residues. V was pared by 1 base and J by 0 bases, with 4 bases of the junction left unmatched. The CDR3 loop is CASSLVVRGLNTEAFF. As DNA, the CDR3 is TGTGCCAGCAGCTTAGTGGTCAGGGGGCTGAACACTGAAGCTTTCTTT.

J is TRBJ2-5 and V is TRBV21-1; the table assigns TRBD2, which was not confirmed against the DNA. TRBV21-1 is recorded as a pseudogene. CDR3 size: 17 residues. DNA for the CDR3: TGTGCCAGCAGCAACTCGCGGGAGGGCCCAGGGAGAGAGACCCAGTACTTC. As protein: CASSNSREGPGRETQYF.

This rearrangement joins TRBV7-8 to TRBJ1-4; D is uncertain. The length of the CDR3 is 15 residues. Per germline, CDR1 SGHVS and CDR2 FQNEAQ. Between the trimmed V and J ends, which lost 4 bases and 10 bases, there was a span of 19 bases. This CDR3 is CASSSNRLGPVKLFF. The CDR3 DNA sequence: TGTGCCAGCAGCTCAAATAGGTTAGGACCGGTAAAACTGTTTTTT.

The rearrangement uses TRBV9 and TRBJ2-2; D gene ambiguous. The V gene's germline CDR1 is SGDLS and CDR2 YYNGEE. This CDR3 contains 14 residues. The V end was cut by 2 bases, the J end by 7 bases, with 12 bases between. The CDR3 reads CASSVAELVGELFF. The CDR3 bases are TGTGCCAGCAGCGTTGCAGAGCTCGTCGGGGAGCTGTTTTTT.

V gene TRBV29-1 combines with J gene TRBJ1-1, with 11 bases that match TRBD1. The CDR3 extends over 15 amino acids. V gave up 8 bases and J gave up 4 bases; unmatched junction bases: 12. Germline V gives CDR1 SQVTM, CDR2 ANQGSEA. CDR3 coding DNA: TGCAGCTCTACCCTAGGGGGGACAGGGGGCACTGAAGCTTTCTTT. Protein: CSSTLGGTGGTEAFF.

As for this clone: Other DNA sequences within the sample encode an identical CDR3. The rearrangement joins TRBV28 to TRBJ2-1; TRBD1 might be the D (6 bases). Germline-derived CDR1 and CDR2 are MDHEN and SYDVKM. The V end was cut by 5 bases, the J end by 4 bases, with 9 bases between. The CDR3 has 13 residues. CDR3 region: CASSLDRYNEQFF. Here the CDR3 DNA reads TGTGCCAGCAGTCTAGACAGGTACAATGAGCAGTTCTTC.

The chain joins TRBV28 to TRBJ1-1, with D hard to call. The germline V and J ends were trimmed by 6 bases and 5 bases, with 10 bases remaining between them. CDR3 length: 12 amino acids. The germline gives CDR1 MDHEN, CDR2 SYDVKM. CDR3 DNA sequence: TGTGCCAGCAGCCCGGTCCGGACTGAAGCTTTCTTT. Its translation: CASSPVRTEAFF.

This chain connects TRBV7-9 to TRBJ2-3; D remains ambiguous. The germline gives CDR1 SEHNR, CDR2 FQNEAQ (reference sequence). This CDR3 is 15 amino acids long. Deletions cut 4 bases from V and 0 bases from J, with 11 bases between. The CDR3 protein is CASSSSRSSTDTQYF. The DNA of the CDR3 is TGTGCCAGCAGCTCATCCCGATCCAGCACAGATACGCAGTATTTT.

The rearrangement uses TRBV14 and TRBJ1-4; no definite D call. Trimming pared 4 bases from V and 5 bases from J, leaving 8 bases between. The V gene's germline CDR1 is SGHDN and CDR2 FVKESK. The CDR3 is made up of 13 amino acids. This chain's CDR3 is CASSRSVNEKLFF. CDR3 coding DNA: TGTGCCAGCAGCCGGTCGGTAAATGAAAAACTGTTTTTT.

The J gene is TRBJ1-1, the V gene TRBV6-5, with TRBD1 as a possible D gene (6 bases). CDR3 length: 14 residues. CDR1 is MNHEY, CDR2 SVGAGI, per germline. V shed 6 bases and J shed 1 base, with 12 bases lying between them. The CDR3 nucleotides read TGTGCCAGCAGCCAACCGGGACAGAACACTGAAGCTTTCTTT. The encoded protein is CASSQPGQNTEAFF.

V is TRBV19 and J is TRBJ1-3; no clear D gene. This CDR3 contains 15 residues. Trimming took 6 bases from V and 0 from J, leaving 12 bases between them. Germline CDR1 LNHDA, CDR2 SQIVND (reference sequence). The DNA for the CDR3 is TGTGCCAGTAGCTCGGCGAGAAACTCTGGAAACACCATATATTTT. Protein: CASSSARNSGNTIYF. Based on the CDR3 plus reference TRBV19 and TRBJ1-3, the full variable domain is DGGITQSPKYLFRKEGQNVTLSCEQNLNHDAMYWYRQDPGQGLRLIYYSQIVNDFQKGDIAEGYSVSREKKESFPLTVTSAQKNPTAFYLCASSSARNSGNTIYFGEGSWLTVV.

The V call is TRBV6-6, the J call TRBJ1-3, with 7 bases that match TRBD1. V lost 7 bases and J lost 7; bases outside the gene matches: 7. Germline V gene lookup returns CDR1 MNHNY and CDR2 SVGAGI (reference sequence). CDR3 length equals 13 residues. CDR3 DNA: TGTGCCAGCACTCCAGGGGGTACTAACACCATATATTTT. As protein: CASTPGGTNTIYF.

A note on this clone: The same CDR3 is also encoded by other DNA sequences in this sample. The V gene is TRBV20-1, the J gene TRBJ2-7, with unresolved D. Trimming pared 3 bases from V and 1 base from J, leaving 4 bases between. CDR1 is DFQATT and CDR2 is SNEGSKA in the germline V gene (reference sequence). The CDR3 totals 11 residues. CDR3 residues: CSASGSYEQYF. The DNA of the CDR3 is TGCAGTGCTAGCGGTTCCTACGAGCAGTACTTC.

V and J are TRBV6-6 and TRBJ1-4, with no clear D. The CDR3 contains 12 residues. From germline, CDR1 is MNHNY and CDR2 SVGAGI (reference sequence). Trimming took off 2 bases at V and 8 bases at J, with 6 bases between the two ends. CDR3 nucleotides: TGTGCCAGCAGTTACGACGGGGAAAAACTGTTTTTT. It specifies CASSYDGEKLFF.

The V and J genes are TRBV19 and TRBJ1-3, with unresolved D. The CDR3 spans 14 residues. CDR1 LNHDA and CDR2 SQIVND come from the germline V gene (reference sequence). The V and J ends lost 6 bases and 3 bases respectively, with 12 bases between them. The CDR3 DNA reads TGTGCCAGTAGCCCCCCACAGATTGGAAACACCATATATTTT. Encoded protein: CASSPPQIGNTIYF.

The genes are TRBV7-2 and TRBJ1-4; D unclear. CDR1 is SGHTA and CDR2 is FQGNSA in the germline V gene. Between the trimmed V and J ends, which lost 3 bases and 2 bases, there was a span of 10 bases. The CDR3 extends over 15 amino acids. The CDR3 is CASSFGGETNEKLFF. The CDR3 DNA is TGTGCCAGCAGCTTCGGCGGAGAGACTAATGAAAAACTGTTTTTT.

This chain uses TRBV27 with TRBJ2-3; 8 positions match TRBD1. The CDR3 is 18 amino acids. Looked up from germline, CDR1 is MNHEY and CDR2 is SMNVEV (reference sequence). V lost 7 bases, J lost 3 bases, and 18 bases stayed unmatched. CDR3 nucleotide sequence: TGTGCCAGCACCACCCGCCTCCACAGGGGGGATGGAACAGATACGCAGTATTTT. Its protein is CASTTRLHRGDGTDTQYF.

The CDR3 nucleotides read TGTGCCAGTAGTACAGGGACCTGGACCTACAATGAGCAGTTCTTC. It translates to CASSTGTWTYNEQFF. The rearrangement uses TRBV19 and TRBJ2-1; D may correspond to TRBD1 or TRBD2 (5 bases each). The CDR3 totals 15 residues. The V and J ends lost 4 bases and 2 bases respectively, with 12 bases between them. Germline assignment: CDR1 LNHDA and CDR2 SQIVND (reference sequence).

On this clone: The same CDR3 arises from other DNA sequences in this sample as well. The chain is built from TRBV28 and TRBJ1-5; D is unresolved. Trimming stripped 6 bases from V and 4 bases from J, with 4 bases between. Germline lookup yields CDR1 MDHEN and CDR2 SYDVKM. The CDR3 loop spans 11 amino acids. CDR3 sequence reads: CASSGNQPQHF. The CDR3 region has the DNA TGTGCCAGCAGCGGGAATCAGCCCCAGCATTTT.